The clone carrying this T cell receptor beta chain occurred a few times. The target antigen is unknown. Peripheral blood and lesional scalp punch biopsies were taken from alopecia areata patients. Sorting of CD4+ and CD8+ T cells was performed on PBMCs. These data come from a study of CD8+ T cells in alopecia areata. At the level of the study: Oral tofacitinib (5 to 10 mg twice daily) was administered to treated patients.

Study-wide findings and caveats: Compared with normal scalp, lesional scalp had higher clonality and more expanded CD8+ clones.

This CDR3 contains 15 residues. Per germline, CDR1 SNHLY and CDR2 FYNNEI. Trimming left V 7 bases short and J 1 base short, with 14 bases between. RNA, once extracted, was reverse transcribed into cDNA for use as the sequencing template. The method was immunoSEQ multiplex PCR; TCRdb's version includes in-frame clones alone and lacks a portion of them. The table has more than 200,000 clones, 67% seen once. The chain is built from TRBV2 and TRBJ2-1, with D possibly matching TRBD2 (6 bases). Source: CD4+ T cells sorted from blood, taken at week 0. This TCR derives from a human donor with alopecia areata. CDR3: CASTVGGRSYNEQFF. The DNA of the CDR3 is TGTGCCAGCACCGTTGGGGGGAGGTCCTACAATGAGCAGTTCTTC.